This paragraph reports one T cell receptor (beta chain). What it binds is not known. The record originates from a study of T cell repertoires in cytomegalovirus infection. Whole-study context: Alongside well-studied HLA-B-restricted CMV epitopes, recently identified HLA-C-restricted CMV epitopes were also used. CMV infection together with matching HLA type was indicated by public TCR beta signatures.

The CDR3 spans 13 residues. Germline V gene lookup returns CDR1 LNHDA and CDR2 SQIVND (reference sequence). V gave up 6 bases and J gave up 6 bases; unmatched junction bases: 6. Study-wide points: Within the response measured ex vivo, HLA-C-restricted CMV-specific TCR beta clonotypes were dominant. CMV carriers with the relevant HLA were identified by cumulative public TCR beta family frequency.

TCRdb used MiXCR to reprocess the reads, holding one entry per CDR3 protein. The sample records about 700,000 distinct CDR3 sequences, roughly 33% being singletons. Sample: cultured PBMCs, taken from culture after CMV antigen stimulation. This rearrangement joins TRBV19 to TRBJ2-3; 7 positions match TRBD2. The source is a human donor in good health (CMV status not recorded). Some clones in this sample may be carry-over from other donors' samples. CDR3 region: CASSAGRADTQYF. CDR3 nucleotide sequence: TGTGCCAGTAGCGCAGGGAGGGCCGATACGCAGTATTTT. The variable domain in full, completed from reference TRBV19 and TRBJ2-3, reads DGGITQSPKYLFRKEGQNVTLSCEQNLNHDAMYWYRQDPGQGLRLIYYSQIVNDFQKGDIAEGYSVSREKKESFPLTVTSAQKNPTAFYLCASSAGRADTQYFGPGTRLTVL.